This T cell receptor (beta chain) was sequenced for a study of blood T cell repertoires in COVID-19. About the study: PBMCs, B-cell-depleted T cells, or T cells were the source of the cDNA or gDNA that made up the material.

V trimming: 7 bases; J trimming: 3 bases; junction bases outside the gene matches: 15. CDR1 is LNHDA and CDR2 is SQIVND in the germline V gene (reference sequence). CDR3 length: 17 amino acids. Sequencing used immunoSEQ multiplex PCR; TCRdb keeps in-frame clones, though not all of them. The data show around 130,000 clones, 80% to 90% seen once. This TCR came from a woman aged 45-60 years who had recovered from COVID-19. The specimen sequenced was PBMCs or T cells enriched from blood (not recorded which). The chain links TRBV19 to TRBJ1-2; 9 bases match TRBD1. This chain's CDR3 is CASTYSIPGQGDYGYTF. The CDR3 DNA is TGTGCCAGTACCTATTCGATTCCGGGACAGGGCGACTATGGCTACACCTTC.